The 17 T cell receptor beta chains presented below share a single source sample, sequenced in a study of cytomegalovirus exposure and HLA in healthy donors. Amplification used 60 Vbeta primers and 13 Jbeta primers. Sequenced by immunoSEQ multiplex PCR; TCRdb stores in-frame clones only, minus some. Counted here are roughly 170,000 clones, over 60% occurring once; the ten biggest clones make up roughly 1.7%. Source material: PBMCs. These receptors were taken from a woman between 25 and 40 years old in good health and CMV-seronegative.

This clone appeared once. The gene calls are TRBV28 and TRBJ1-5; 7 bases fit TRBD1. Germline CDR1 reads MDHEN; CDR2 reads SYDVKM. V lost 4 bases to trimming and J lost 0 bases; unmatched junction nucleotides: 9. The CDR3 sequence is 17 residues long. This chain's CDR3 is CASSSLAGQLSNQPQHF. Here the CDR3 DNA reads TGTGCCAGCAGTTCTCTCGCGGGACAGCTTAGCAATCAGCCCCAGCATTTT.

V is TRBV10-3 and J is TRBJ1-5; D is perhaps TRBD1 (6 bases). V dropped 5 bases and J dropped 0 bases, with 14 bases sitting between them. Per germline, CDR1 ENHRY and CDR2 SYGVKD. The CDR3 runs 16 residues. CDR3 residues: CAISPNTGNSNQPQHF. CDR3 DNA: TGTGCCATCAGTCCTAACACAGGGAATAGCAATCAGCCCCAGCATTTT.

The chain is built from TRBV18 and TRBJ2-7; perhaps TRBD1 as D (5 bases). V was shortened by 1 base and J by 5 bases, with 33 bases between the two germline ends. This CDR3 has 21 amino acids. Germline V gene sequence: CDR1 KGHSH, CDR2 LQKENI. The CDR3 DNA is TGTGCCAGCTCACCACGCAGTCCAACCCAGCTAGGTGGAAGGGGTATCAACGAGCAGTACTTC. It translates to CASSPRSPTQLGGRGINEQYF.

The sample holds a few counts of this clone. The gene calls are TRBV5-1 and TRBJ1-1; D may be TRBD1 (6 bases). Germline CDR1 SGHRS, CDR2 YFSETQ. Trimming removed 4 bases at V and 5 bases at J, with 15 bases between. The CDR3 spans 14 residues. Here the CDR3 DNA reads TGCGCCAGCAGCCCCCTAGGGGGGGAGACTGAAGCTTTCTTT. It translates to CASSPLGGETEAFF.

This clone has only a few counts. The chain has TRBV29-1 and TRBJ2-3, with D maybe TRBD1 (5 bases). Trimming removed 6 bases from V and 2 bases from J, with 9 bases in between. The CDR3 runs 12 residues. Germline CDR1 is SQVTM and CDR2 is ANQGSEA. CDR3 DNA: TGCAGCGTGGGGCCAACCACAGATACGCAGTATTTT. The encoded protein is CSVGPTTDTQYF.

The CDR3 spells CASNPGGANYGYTF. The CDR3 nucleotides read TGTGCCAGCAACCCCGGGGGGGCTAACTATGGCTACACCTTC. The chain couples TRBV2 to TRBJ1-2; maybe TRBD1 (5 bases). The CDR3 length is 14 residues. CDR1 is SNHLY, CDR2 FYNNEI, per germline. Trimming pared 7 bases from V and 0 bases from J, leaving 12 bases between.

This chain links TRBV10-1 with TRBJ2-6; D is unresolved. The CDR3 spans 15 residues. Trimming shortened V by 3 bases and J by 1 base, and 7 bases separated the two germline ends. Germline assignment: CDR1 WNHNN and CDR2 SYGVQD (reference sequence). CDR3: CASSDMFSGANVLTF. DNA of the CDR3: TGCGCCAGCAGTGATATGTTTTCTGGGGCCAACGTCCTGACTTTC.

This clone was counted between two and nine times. The CDR3 DNA follows: TGTGCCAGCAGCTTGGATCGCTCTGGAAACACCATATATTTT. Translating it yields CASSLDRSGNTIYF. The chain uses TRBV5-5 and TRBJ1-3; D is undetermined. Germline V CDR1 and CDR2: SGHKS, YYEKEE (reference sequence). The CDR3 contains 14 residues. V dropped 0 bases and J dropped 0 bases, with 4 bases sitting between them.

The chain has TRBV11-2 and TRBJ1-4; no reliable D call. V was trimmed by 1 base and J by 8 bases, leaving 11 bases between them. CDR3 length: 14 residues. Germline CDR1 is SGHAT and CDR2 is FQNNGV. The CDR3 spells CASSLVSPSEKLFF. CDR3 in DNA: TGTGCCAGCAGCTTAGTATCTCCAAGCGAAAAACTGTTTTTT.

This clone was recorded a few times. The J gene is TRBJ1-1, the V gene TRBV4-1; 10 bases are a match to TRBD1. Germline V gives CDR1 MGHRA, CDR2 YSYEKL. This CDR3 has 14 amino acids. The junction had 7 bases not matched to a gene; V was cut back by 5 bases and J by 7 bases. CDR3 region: CASSWTGGNFEAFF. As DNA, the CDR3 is TGCGCCAGCAGCTGGACAGGGGGAAACTTTGAAGCTTTCTTT.

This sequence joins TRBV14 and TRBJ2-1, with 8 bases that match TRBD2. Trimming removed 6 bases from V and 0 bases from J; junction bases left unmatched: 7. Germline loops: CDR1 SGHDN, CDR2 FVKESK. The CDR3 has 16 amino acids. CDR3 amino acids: CASSRSGASSYNEQFF. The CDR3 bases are TGTGCCAGCAGTCGTAGCGGGGCCAGCTCCTACAATGAGCAGTTCTTC.

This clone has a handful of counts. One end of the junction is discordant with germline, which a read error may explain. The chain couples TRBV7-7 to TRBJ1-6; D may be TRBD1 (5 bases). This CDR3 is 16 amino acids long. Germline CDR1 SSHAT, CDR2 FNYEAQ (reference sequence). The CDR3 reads CASSLSGYFYNSPLHF. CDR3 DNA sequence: TGTGCTAGCAGCTTATCAGGGTATTTCTATAATTCACCCCTCCACTTT.

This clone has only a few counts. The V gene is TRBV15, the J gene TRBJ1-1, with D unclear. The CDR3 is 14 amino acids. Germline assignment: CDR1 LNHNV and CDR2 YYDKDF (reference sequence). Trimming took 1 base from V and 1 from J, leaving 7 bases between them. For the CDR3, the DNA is TGTGCCACCAGCAGAGTTAGCTGGAACACTGAAGCTTTCTTT. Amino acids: CATSRVSWNTEAFF.

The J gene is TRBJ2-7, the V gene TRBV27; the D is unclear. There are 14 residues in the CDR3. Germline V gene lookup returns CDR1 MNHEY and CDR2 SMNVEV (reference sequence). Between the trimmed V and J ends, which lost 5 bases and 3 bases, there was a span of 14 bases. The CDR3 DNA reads TGTGCCAGCAGTCCATGGCAAAGGAGCTACGAGCAGTACTTC. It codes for CASSPWQRSYEQYF.

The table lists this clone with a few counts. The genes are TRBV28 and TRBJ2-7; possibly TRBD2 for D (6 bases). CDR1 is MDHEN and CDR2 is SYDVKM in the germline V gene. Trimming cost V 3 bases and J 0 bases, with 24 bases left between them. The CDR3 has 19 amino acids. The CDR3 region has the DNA TGTGCCAGCAGTTTTTTATGGTTAGTCGGGAGCCCGACCTCCTACGAGCAGTACTTC. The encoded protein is CASSFLWLVGSPTSYEQYF.

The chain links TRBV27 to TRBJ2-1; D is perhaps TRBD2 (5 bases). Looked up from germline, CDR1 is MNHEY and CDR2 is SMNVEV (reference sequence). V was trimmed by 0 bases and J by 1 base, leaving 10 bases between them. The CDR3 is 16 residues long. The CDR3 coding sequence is TGTGCCAGCAGTTTATCCATAGCGACATCCTACAATGAGCAGTTCTTC. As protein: CASSLSIATSYNEQFF.

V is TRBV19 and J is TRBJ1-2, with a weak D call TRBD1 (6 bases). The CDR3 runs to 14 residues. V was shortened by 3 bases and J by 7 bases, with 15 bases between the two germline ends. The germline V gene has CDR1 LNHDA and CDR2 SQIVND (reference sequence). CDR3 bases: TGTGCCAGTAGTATCCGCAGGGGAAAAGGTGGCTACACCTTC. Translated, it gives CASSIRRGKGGYTF.